This TCR beta chain was obtained from a study of shared clonotypes between healthy human individuals. The CDR3 runs 17 residues. Libraries were prepared by immunoSEQ multiplex PCR; TCRdb keeps only in-frame clonotypes and omits some of them. The data hold approximately 500,000 clones, with 90% to 96% observed a single time. A single count supports this clone. The sequence was obtained from a woman aged 25 to 45 in good health. The J gene is TRBJ2-1, the V gene TRBV21-1; the table gives TRBD2 as D, unverified against the DNA. TRBV21-1 is designated a pseudogene. Specimen: naive CD4+ T cells sorted from blood. Subset given: CD45RA+ positively selected. This CDR3 reads CASSKEVRVSPYNEQFF. The CDR3 DNA follows: TGTGCCAGCAGCAAAGAAGTTCGAGTGTCCCCCTACAATGAGCAGTTCTTC.